A selection of T cell receptor beta chains follows, all from one sample in a study of cytomegalovirus exposure and HLA in healthy donors. Some clones are missing from TCRdb's copy, which holds only in-frame ones; the method was immunoSEQ multiplex PCR. This sample carries about 66,000 clones, 97% of them seen once, and the ten largest clones take around 1.5%. Input material: PBMCs. The origin of the receptors is a woman between 18 and 29 years old in good health and CMV-seropositive. Both conserved end residues are part of each CDR3. A D gene is named only where the DNA matches it firmly. Some rows mark clone size as missing; the rest say once, few, many or name a class of expanded clone.

v_gene	j_gene	abundance	d_gene	CDR3aa	CDR3nt
TRBV10-2	TRBJ1-1	once	-	CASTGGGNTEAFF	TGCGCCAGCACTGGAGGAGGGAACACTGAAGCTTTCTTT
TRBV30	TRBJ2-7	-	-	CAWSAHLYEQYF	TGTGCCTGGAGTGCACACCTCTACGAGCAGTACTTC
TRBV18	TRBJ1-1	-	-	CASSPWEGRNTEAFF	TGTGCCAGCTCACCTTGGGAGGGGCGGAACACTGAAGCTTTCTTT
TRBV12-5	TRBJ2-2	-	-	CASGLRRWLQNTGELFF	TGTGCTAGTGGTTTGCGTCGCTGGCTTCAGAACACCGGGGAGCTGTTTTTT
TRBV28	TRBJ2-2	-	-	CASRVWQNTGELFF	TGTGCCAGCAGAGTCTGGCAGAACACCGGGGAGCTGTTTTTT
TRBV23-1	TRBJ2-7	-	-	CASSPYELF	TGCGCCAGCAGTCCGTACGAGCTCTTC
TRBV5-6	TRBJ2-3	-	-	CASSLISLAPDTQYF	TGTGCCAGCAGCTTGATATCTCTAGCCCCAGATACGCAGTATTTT
TRBV2	TRBJ1-3	-	-	CASRGIGNIYF	TGTGCCAGCCGGGGTATAGGGAACATATATTTT
TRBV28	TRBJ1-2	-	TRBD1	CASSLGGQGMAGYTF	TGTGCCAGCAGTTTAGGGGGACAGGGAATGGCTGGCTACACCTTC
TRBV27	TRBJ1-2	-	TRBD1	CASRDGQGPYGYTF	TGTGCCAGCAGGGACGGACAGGGGCCCTATGGCTACACCTTC
TRBV19	TRBJ2-3	-	TRBD2	CASRLWSGGVDTQYF	TGTGCCAGTAGGCTTTGGTCGGGAGGAGTAGATACGCAGTATTTT
TRBV28	TRBJ1-5	once	-	CASSLRGASSQPQHF	TGTGCCAGCAGTTTGCGGGGGGCAAGTAGTCAGCCCCAGCATTTT
TRBV6-6	TRBJ2-7	-	TRBD2	CASSSGGESLEQYF	TGTGCCAGCAGTTCCGGGGGGGAGTCCCTCGAGCAGTACTTC
TRBV28	TRBJ1-1	-	-	CASSLSRGTEAFF	TGTGCCAGCAGTTTATCCCGGGGAACTGAAGCTTTCTTT
TRBV27	TRBJ2-5	-	TRBD2	CASSGTPGGQYF	TGTGCCAGCAGTGGGACTCCGGGGGGCCAGTACTTC
TRBV5-1	TRBJ1-3	-	-	CASSLNSITGNTIYF	TGCGCCAGCAGCTTGAACAGCATAACAGGAAACACCATATATTTT
TRBV30	TRBJ1-2	-	TRBD1	CAGYRGRDYGYTF	TGTGCCGGGTACAGGGGGAGAGACTATGGCTACACCTTC
TRBV7-9	TRBJ2-5	-	TRBD2	CASSHRTSGRAWETQYF	TGTGCCAGCAGCCACCGGACTAGCGGGAGGGCCTGGGAGACCCAGTACTTC
TRBV18	TRBJ2-7	-	-	CASPRQGPWEQYF	TGTGCCAGCCCCCGGCAGGGCCCCTGGGAGCAGTACTTC
TRBV2	TRBJ1-2	-	TRBD1	CARDQQGIYGYTF	TGTGCCAGGGACCAACAGGGGATCTATGGCTACACCTTC
TRBV2	TRBJ2-1	-	TRBD2	CASSDGGGTSGFKDEQFF	TGTGCCAGCAGTGATGGCGGTGGGACTAGCGGTTTCAAGGATGAGCAGTTCTTC
TRBV6-4	TRBJ2-2	once	-	CASSDYNNANTGELFF	TGTGCCAGCAGTGACTACAATAACGCGAACACCGGGGAGCTGTTTTTT
TRBV5-1	TRBJ2-1	-	-	CASSLGQPTLNNEQFF	TGCGCCAGCAGCTTGGGACAGCCTACTTTGAACAATGAGCAGTTCTTC
TRBV2	TRBJ2-7	medium-sized	TRBD2	CASSSGMSYEQYF	TGTGCCAGCAGTAGCGGGATGTCCTACGAGCAGTACTTC
TRBV10-3	TRBJ2-3	-	TRBD2	CAISESPLGLAADTQYF	TGTGCCATCAGTGAGTCGCCCCTAGGACTAGCGGCAGATACGCAGTATTTT
TRBV2	TRBJ1-5	-	-	CASSPLRGNGQPQHF	TGTGCCAGCAGTCCCCTGCGGGGGAATGGGCAGCCCCAGCATTTT
TRBV7-9	TRBJ1-3	-	-	CASSLQRLGNTIYF	TGTGCCAGCAGCCTTCAGCGTCTAGGAAACACCATATATTTT
TRBV28	TRBJ1-1	-	TRBD1	CASQGVWNTEAFF	TGTGCCAGCCAGGGGGTTTGGAACACTGAAGCTTTCTTT
TRBV5-8	TRBJ1-4	-	TRBD1	CASSPGQGASEKLFF	TGTGCCAGCAGCCCCGGACAGGGGGCCAGTGAAAAACTGTTTTTT
TRBV6-1	TRBJ1-2	-	TRBD1	CASSVSGTGGNGYTF	TGTGCCAGCAGTGTCTCCGGGACAGGGGGGAATGGCTACACCTTC
TRBV6-5	TRBJ2-7	-	TRBD1	CASRGGGTGLYEQYF	TGTGCCAGCAGGGGGGGTGGGACAGGCCTCTACGAGCAGTACTTC
TRBV11-2	TRBJ1-1	-	TRBD1	CASSLGSGGLAEAFF	TGTGCCAGCAGCTTAGGGTCAGGGGGCCTCGCTGAAGCTTTCTTT
TRBV9	TRBJ2-1	-	-	CASSPSSEQFF	TGTGCCAGCAGCCCATCGAGCGAGCAGTTCTTC